This entry describes one TCR beta chain. This entry is derived from a study of blood T cell repertoires in COVID-19. In the original processing: Reference gene primer amplification yielded estimated nucleated cell counts. Clones were sequenced by immunoSEQ multiplex PCR, and TCRdb holds only the in-frame ones, with some missing. V and J calls and clone size are those listed in that table; D and trimming were worked out from the DNA. The table includes some 150,000 clones, roughly 83% detected once. This clonotype originated in a woman between 45 and 60 years old who had recovered from COVID-19. Sequencing was done on a sample of PBMCs or T cells enriched from blood (not recorded which).

CDR3 sequence: CASSLANMENYGYTF. The CDR3, as DNA: TGTGCCAGCAGCTTGGCCAATATGGAGAACTATGGCTACACCTTC. The chain uses TRBV5-4 and TRBJ1-2; no firm D call. The CDR3 runs 15 residues. V was pared by 0 bases and J by 2 bases, with 11 bases between. Germline V gene data show CDR1 as SGHNT and CDR2 as YYREEE (reference sequence).